Each of the 15 T cell receptor beta chains below was sequenced from the same sample in a study of T-cell memory formation after mild COVID-19. In TCRdb, the 5' RACE reads were re-called with MiXCR into one record per CDR3 protein. The profile shows about 540,000 distinct CDR3 sequences, roughly 20% of them singletons. The sample consisted of PBMCs or a T cell subset sorted from them (not recorded which). These receptors all stem from an adult woman who had mild COVID-19 (a few samples of this study predate the infection). Cell type and time point are not known.

This chain links TRBV7-9 with TRBJ1-2, with 9 bases aligning to TRBD1. The germline V gene has CDR1 SEHNR and CDR2 FQNEAQ (reference sequence). The V gene end was trimmed by 5 bases and the J gene end by 7 bases; junction bases not matched to a gene: 11. The CDR3 is made up of 15 amino acids. The CDR3 reads CASSGRRTGVGGYTF. The CDR3 DNA follows: TGTGCCAGCAGCGGACGTAGGACAGGGGTTGGTGGCTACACCTTC.

This clonotype was picked up a small number of times. V and J are TRBV4-1 and TRBJ2-2; TRBD1 matches at 12 bases. Germline values: CDR1 MGHRA, CDR2 YSYEKL. The CDR3 has 18 residues. The junction had 10 bases not matched to a gene; V was cut back by 1 base and J by 7 bases. The CDR3: CASSQAIGGQGAIGELFF. In DNA, the CDR3 is TGCGCCAGCAGCCAAGCAATAGGGGGACAGGGGGCTATCGGGGAGCTGTTTTTT.

This clonotype came up a few times. The rearrangement joins TRBV2 to TRBJ1-1, with no clear D. Germline V gene data show CDR1 as SNHLY and CDR2 as FYNNEI. The CDR3 has 12 residues. V shed 4 bases and J shed 1 base, with 4 bases lying between them. For the CDR3, the DNA is TGTGCCAGCAGTGTATCGAACACTGAAGCTTTCTTT. The encoded protein is CASSVSNTEAFF. The full variable domain, its missing parts supplied by reference TRBV2 and TRBJ1-1, is EPEVTQTPSHQVTQMGQEVILRCVPISNHLYFYWYRQILGQKVEFLVSFYNNEISEKSEIFDDQFSVERPDGSNFTLKIRSTKLEDSAMYFCASSVSNTEAFFGQGTRLTVV.

This clonotype was observed a few times. The chain employs TRBV12-3 or TRBV12-4 and TRBJ2-1, with a weak D call TRBD2 (6 bases). The CDR3 has 18 residues. V lost 4 bases to trimming and J lost 0 bases, with 19 bases between them. CDR3 amino acids: CASSWEDNSGSSYNEQFF. Here the CDR3 DNA reads TGTGCCAGCAGTTGGGAGGATAATAGCGGAAGCTCCTACAATGAGCAGTTCTTC.

This chain links TRBV19 with TRBJ2-7, with D perhaps matching TRBD1 or TRBD2 (5 bases each). Germline V gene sequence: CDR1 LNHDA, CDR2 SQIVND (reference sequence). V gave up 6 bases and J gave up 2 bases, with 17 bases separating them. This CDR3 contains 15 residues. CDR3 DNA sequence: TGTGCCAGTAGCCCCCCCTGGGGACGTCCCTACGAGCAGTACTTC. It yields the protein CASSPPWGRPYEQYF.

The chain has TRBV29-1 and TRBJ1-2; no firm D call. Trimming took off 3 bases at V and 8 bases at J, with 10 bases between the two ends. This CDR3 has 11 amino acids. CDR1 and CDR2 (germline): SQVTM, ANQGSEA. CDR3 bases: TGCAGCGTTGAGCGAGGGTACGGCTACACCTTC. Protein product: CSVERGYGYTF.

This clonotype was counted a few times. The CDR3 region is CSAQGPQVTGELFF. CDR3 sequence (DNA): TGCAGCGCCCAGGGGCCGCAGGTGACCGGGGAGCTGTTTTTT. This chain links TRBV29-1 with TRBJ2-2; D may be TRBD1 (6 bases). Trimming removed 7 bases at V and 5 bases at J, with 17 bases between. The germline V gene has CDR1 SQVTM and CDR2 ANQGSEA. This CDR3 is built from 14 residues.

This clonotype came up a few times. The chain links TRBV4-1 to TRBJ2-7; either TRBD1 or TRBD2 may fit D (5 bases each). The V end was cut by 4 bases, the J end by 3 bases, with 16 bases between. This CDR3 comprises 15 residues. Germline lookup yields CDR1 MGHRA and CDR2 YSYEKL. The CDR3 coding sequence is TGCGCCAGCAGCCCAAGAGGGGTGGTCGACTACGAGCAGTACTTC. The encoded protein is CASSPRGVVDYEQYF.

This clonotype was recorded a few times. The chain carries TRBV5-1 and TRBJ2-2; TRBD2 matches at 7 bases. J lost 5 bases, V lost 2 bases, and 6 bases had no gene match. Germline CDR1 SGHRS, CDR2 YFSETQ. This CDR3 is 15 amino acids long. CDR3 nucleotide sequence: TGCGCCAGCAGCTTTGGAAGCGGGGTAACCGGGGAGCTGTTTTTT. Translated, it gives CASSFGSGVTGELFF.

There are many counts of this clonotype. The chain combines TRBV7-2 with TRBJ1-1; D is ambiguous. CDR1 and CDR2 (germline): SGHTA, FQGNSA. The CDR3 sequence is 12 residues long. Deletions cut 3 bases from V and 1 base from J, with 3 bases between. CDR3: CASSFRNTEAFF. CDR3 nucleotide sequence: TGTGCCAGCAGCTTTAGGAACACTGAAGCTTTCTTT.

This clonotype appeared many times. The chain carries TRBV15 and TRBJ1-1; D possibly corresponds to TRBD1 (5 bases). CDR3 length: 16 amino acids. CDR1 LNHNV and CDR2 YYDKDF come from the germline V gene (reference sequence). The V end lost 8 bases, the J end lost 0 bases, and 19 bases lay between the germline ends. CDR3 in DNA: TGTGCCACCGAATCCTCTATGACAGCTGTGAACACTGAAGCTTTCTTT. Translating gives CATESSMTAVNTEAFF. Together with reference TRBV15 and TRBJ1-1, the CDR3 gives the full variable domain: DAMVIQNPRYQVTQFGKPVTLSCSQTLNHNVMYWYQQKSSQAPKLLFHYYDKDFNNEADTPDNFQSRRPNTSFCFLDIRSPGLGDTAMYLCATESSMTAVNTEAFFGQGTRLTVV.

This clonotype has a count of ten or more. The chain links TRBV7-9 to TRBJ1-1; D is uncertain. V was trimmed by 3 bases and J by 3 bases, leaving 5 bases between them. The CDR3 totals 12 residues. CDR1 SEHNR and CDR2 FQNEAQ come from the germline V gene (reference sequence). CDR3: CASSFGHTEAFF. CDR3 in DNA: TGTGCCAGCAGCTTTGGGCACACTGAAGCTTTCTTT. Supplemented by reference TRBV7-9 and TRBJ1-1, the full variable domain reads DTGVSQNPRHKITKRGQNVTFRCDPISEHNRLYWYRQTLGQGPEFLTYFQNEAQLEKSRLLSDRFSAERPKGSFSTLEIQRTEQGDSAMYLCASSFGHTEAFFGQGTRLTVV.

This CDR3 reads CASSEFLGQGPAGQETQYF. CDR3 coding DNA: TGTGCCAGCAGTGAATTTTTGGGACAGGGGCCGGCTGGTCAAGAGACCCAGTACTTC. The V and J genes are TRBV2 and TRBJ2-5; 10 nucleotides align to TRBD1. The trim removed 2 bases at V and 2 bases at J, leaving 14 bases unmatched. The germline CDR1 and CDR2 sequences are SNHLY and FYNNEI. The CDR3 has 19 residues.

The sample holds a few counts of this clonotype. V gene TRBV27 combines with J gene TRBJ2-3; 11 bases are shared with TRBD2. CDR3 size: 19 residues. The germline gives CDR1 MNHEY, CDR2 SMNVEV (reference sequence). V was pared by 3 bases and J by 1 base, with 12 bases of the junction left unmatched. The CDR3 region has the DNA TGTGCCAGCAGTTTTCTGCCGGGACTAGCGGAAATACGCACAGATACGCAGTATTTT. It yields the protein CASSFLPGLAEIRTDTQYF.

There are a few counts of this clonotype. V is TRBV29-1 and J is TRBJ1-1, with TRBD1 matching 7 bases. This CDR3 region has 13 residues. CDR1 is SQVTM, CDR2 ANQGSEA, per germline. The V and J ends lost 6 bases and 1 base, in that order; junction bases with no gene match: 5. In DNA, the CDR3 is TGCAGCGTCGGGCGGACAGGGAACACTGAAGCTTTCTTT. Its translation: CSVGRTGNTEAFF.